This T cell receptor beta chain emerged from a study of T-cell reconstitution after alpha-beta-depleted transplantation in children listed by TCRdb under 2016. Background on the whole study: Using TCR repertoire profiling, the study quantitatively followed how T-cell immune reconstitution unfolded in children after TCRalphabeta/CD19-depleted allogeneic hematopoietic cell transplantation.

The method behind the library was PCR. The data were produced on an Illumina HiSeq 2500. TCR library preparation used molecular barcoding, with unique molecular identifiers applied to normalize quantification of the TCRbeta repertoire. TCRdb passed the public sequencing reads through fastp at Q25 and MiXCR, retaining productive beta sequences. Entries that share a CDR3 protein sequence are merged under the most common genes and DNA. Counted in this sample were some 490,000 distinct CDR3 sequences; 9.5% to 15% of them appeared once. More than 5.5% of the sample lies in the top ten. V has 5 bases trimmed and J has 12 bases trimmed; junction bases matching no gene number 9. The CDR3 goes from the cysteine to the phenylalanine over 12 residues. Only the CDR3 part of the read is kept: 36 bases, read in frame from the first base. The germline V gene (reference sequence) supplies CDR1 SEHNR and CDR2 FQNEAQ.

This clonotype turned up a few times. It has no known antigen specificity. No qualities accompany the bases; no much larger clone lies one base away. The V and J segments used are TRBV7-9 and TRBJ2-7; the junction holds 8 bases that match TRBD2. The source material was PBMCs from the stem cell graft donor, sampled from the stem cell graft. This TCR was recovered from a human donor who donated a stem cell graft to a child with combined immunodeficiency. This receptor carries the CDR3 CASSQPGGDPYF. The DNA sequence follows: TGTGCCAGCAGCCAACCCGGGGGGGATCCGTACTTC.